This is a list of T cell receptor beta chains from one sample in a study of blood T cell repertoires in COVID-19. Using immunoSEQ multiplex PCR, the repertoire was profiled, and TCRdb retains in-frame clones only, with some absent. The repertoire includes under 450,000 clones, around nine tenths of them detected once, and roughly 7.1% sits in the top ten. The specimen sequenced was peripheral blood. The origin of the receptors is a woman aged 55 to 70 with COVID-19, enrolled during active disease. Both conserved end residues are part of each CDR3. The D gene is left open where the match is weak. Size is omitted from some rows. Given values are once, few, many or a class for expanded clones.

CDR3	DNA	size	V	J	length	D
CASSRRDRGSNYGYTF	TGTGCCAGCAGTCGCCGGGACAGGGGTTCTAACTATGGCTACACCTTC	.	TRBV6-6	TRBJ1-2	16	TRBD1
CASSSAYEQYF	TGTGCCAGCAGCTCGGCCTACGAGCAGTACTTC	.	TRBV7-9	TRBJ2-7	11	.
CASSQPCGTVNQPQHF	TGCGCCAGCAGTCAACCTTGCGGGACAGTCAATCAGCCCCAGCATTTT	.	TRBV23-1	TRBJ1-5	16	TRBD1
CASSLQGADTQYF	TGTGCCAGCAGCCTACAGGGGGCAGATACGCAGTATTTT	.	TRBV7-8	TRBJ2-3	13	TRBD1
CAWEGTGDRSNYGYTF	TGTGCCTGGGAGGGGACGGGGGATCGTTCTAACTATGGCTACACCTTC	.	TRBV30	TRBJ1-2	16	.
CASRLISASSGNTIYF	TGTGCCAGCAGACTAATATCGGCAAGCTCTGGAAACACCATATATTTT	.	TRBV7-2	TRBJ1-3	16	.
CASSPAERSGTQYF	TGCGCCAGCAGCCCGGCGGAGCGTTCTGGGACCCAGTACTTC	.	TRBV5-1	TRBJ2-5	14	.
CASSLAGHRTDTQYF	TGTGCCAGCAGCTTAGCGGGACACCGCACAGATACGCAGTATTTT	.	TRBV7-9	TRBJ2-3	15	.
CASSLGGGDDNEQFF	TGCGCCAGCAGCTTGGGCGGGGGGGACGACAATGAGCAGTTCTTC	.	TRBV5-1	TRBJ2-1	15	TRBD2
CASSFQGANTEAFF	TGCGCCAGCAGCTTCCAGGGGGCTAACACTGAAGCTTTCTTT	.	TRBV5-1	TRBJ1-1	14	TRBD1
CASRDRGPRNQPQHF	TGTGCCAGCCGGGACAGGGGGCCCCGCAATCAGCCCCAGCATTTT	.	TRBV19	TRBJ1-5	15	TRBD1
CASSLEGLGVTDTQYF	TGCGCCAGCAGCTTGGAAGGGTTAGGGGTCACAGATACGCAGTATTTT	.	TRBV5-1	TRBJ2-3	16	.
CASSPEDTISPLHF	TGCGCCAGCAGCCCCGAGGACACAATTTCACCCCTCCACTTT	.	TRBV5-1	TRBJ1-6	14	.
CASSWLVAGPAGETQYF	TGTGCCAGCAGTTGGTTAGTGGCGGGACCCGCGGGGGAGACCCAGTACTTC	once	TRBV6-2/TRBV6-3	TRBJ2-5	17	.
CASSLTGGNTEAFF	TGTGCCAGCAGCTTAACAGGGGGAAACACTGAAGCTTTCTTT	.	TRBV7-3	TRBJ1-1	14	.
CASSYQREQYF	TGTGCCAGCAGTTACCAGCGCGAGCAGTACTTC	.	TRBV6-5	TRBJ2-7	11	.
CASSLGGVNTEAFF	TGTGCCAGCAGCTTAGGGGGGGTGAACACTGAAGCTTTCTTT	.	TRBV7-2	TRBJ1-1	14	.
CASSATGDVGYGYTF	TGTGCCAGTAGTGCTACAGGGGACGTTGGCTATGGCTACACCTTC	.	TRBV19	TRBJ1-2	15	TRBD1
CASSLAVASGSVF	.	.	TRBV5-6	TRBJ2-3	13	.
CASREGQGATNEKLFF	TGTGCCAGTAGAGAGGGACAGGGGGCGACTAATGAAAAACTGTTTTTT	.	TRBV19	TRBJ1-4	16	TRBD1
CASSIVRTVHYGYTF	TGTGCCAGTAGTATAGTACGAACAGTTCACTATGGCTACACCTTC	.	TRBV19	TRBJ1-2	15	.
CASSLVPSTEAFF	TGTGCCAGCAGCTTAGTACCGAGCACTGAAGCTTTCTTT	.	TRBV11-3	TRBJ1-1	13	.
CASSMGGVTEAFF	TGTGCCAGTAGTATGGGCGGGGTCACTGAAGCTTTCTTT	.	TRBV19	TRBJ1-1	13	.
CASRRQYSNQPQHF	TGTGCCAGCAGACGACAGTATAGCAATCAGCCCCAGCATTTT	.	TRBV14	TRBJ1-5	14	.
CASSLYQGANGYTF	TGTGCCAGCAGCTTATATCAGGGGGCGAATGGCTACACCTTC	.	TRBV7-2	TRBJ1-2	14	TRBD1
CASSPQIQETQYF	TGTGCCAGCAGTCCACAGATCCAAGAGACCCAGTACTTC	few	TRBV2	TRBJ2-5	13	.
CATTSGYNYNEQFF	TGCGCCACTACTTCAGGCTACAACTACAATGAGCAGTTCTTC	.	TRBV10-1	TRBJ2-1	14	.
CASSYSAGLYEQYF	TGTGCCAGCAGTTACTCGGCAGGGCTCTACGAGCAGTACTTC	.	TRBV6-5	TRBJ2-7	14	.
CASSLTGMETGELFF	TGCGCCAGCAGCCTGACAGGGATGGAGACCGGGGAGCTGTTTTTT	once	TRBV5-1	TRBJ2-2	15	TRBD1
CASSATGAGNTIYF	TGTGCCAGCAGTGCAACAGGGGCTGGAAACACCATATATTTT	.	TRBV6-6	TRBJ1-3	14	TRBD1
CASSFGTGDGELFF	TGTGCCAGCAGCTTCGGCACAGGGGATGGGGAGCTGTTTTTT	.	TRBV7-8	TRBJ2-2	14	TRBD1
CASSYSIALAGYNEQFF	TGTGCCAGCAGTTACTCGATCGCACTAGCGGGGTACAATGAGCAGTTCTTC	.	TRBV6-2/TRBV6-3	TRBJ2-1	17	TRBD2
CASPLVTDTQYF	TGTGCCAGCCCCTTAGTCACAGATACGCAGTATTTT	.	TRBV5-8	TRBJ2-3	12	.
CASSLSGGNYEQYF	TGCGCCAGCAGCCTTAGCGGGGGAAACTACGAGCAGTACTTC	once	TRBV4-1	TRBJ2-7	14	TRBD2
CASSSPMSTDTQYF	TGTGCCAGCAGCTCACCTATGAGCACAGATACGCAGTATTTT	.	TRBV5-4	TRBJ2-3	14	.
CASSRGGVGPNEQYF	TGTGCCAGCTCCAGAGGGGGGGTTGGCCCCAACGAGCAGTACTTC	.	TRBV21-1	TRBJ2-7	15	.
CASSSQVQNAAFF	TGTGCCAGCAGCTCACAGGTACAGAACGCGGCTTTCTTT	.	TRBV7-2	TRBJ1-1	13	.
CASSYLTGPYEQYF	TGTGCCAGCAGTTACTTAACAGGGCCCTACGAGCAGTACTTC	.	TRBV6-5	TRBJ2-7	14	.
CASSLNGGALEETQYF	TGTGCCAGCAGCTTAAACGGGGGGGCGTTGGAAGAGACCCAGTACTTC	.	TRBV7-2	TRBJ2-5	16	TRBD2
CASSQQRGDEQYF	TGCGCCAGCAGCCAGCAGCGAGGTGACGAGCAGTACTTC	.	TRBV4-3	TRBJ2-7	13	.
CASSPRTNQETQYF	TGTGCCAGCAGTCCCAGGACAAACCAAGAGACCCAGTACTTC	.	TRBV27	TRBJ2-5	14	.
CASSRGTNEQFF	TGTGCCAGCAGCCGCGGGACGAATGAGCAGTTCTTC	.	TRBV12-3/TRBV12-4	TRBJ2-1	12	.
CASSARQSSYNSPLHF	TGTGCCAGTAGTGCCCGACAGAGCTCCTATAATTCACCCCTCCACTTT	.	TRBV19	TRBJ1-6	16	.
CSVEGWGPSQAFF	TGCAGCGTTGAAGGGTGGGGGCCATCTCAAGCTTTCTTT	.	TRBV29-1	TRBJ1-1	13	.
CASRRPGDGYGYTF	TGTGCCAGCAGGCGCCCAGGGGATGGCTATGGCTACACCTTC	few	TRBV7-2	TRBJ1-2	14	.
CASSLEGQTTYNQPQHF	TGTGCCAGCAGTTTGGAAGGACAGACCACCTACAATCAGCCCCAGCATTTT	.	TRBV5-5	TRBJ1-5	17	.
CASSQSQSNQPQHF	TGTGCCAGCAGCCAATCGCAGTCCAATCAGCCCCAGCATTTT	.	TRBV14	TRBJ1-5	14	.
CASGEGVWNSPLHF	TGTGCCAGCGGGGAGGGGGTGTGGAATTCACCCCTCCACTTT	.	TRBV27	TRBJ1-6	14	.
CASSGEMQNNEQFF	TGTGCCAGCAGCGGGGAGATGCAGAACAATGAGCAGTTCTTC	.	TRBV9	TRBJ2-1	14	.
CASSPPASGGSYEQYF	TGTGCCAGCTCACCACCGGCTAGCGGGGGCTCCTACGAGCAGTACTTC	.	TRBV18	TRBJ2-7	16	TRBD2
CASSYGVIPQNYGYTF	TGTGCCAGCAGTTACGGTGTGATTCCACAGAACTATGGCTACACCTTC	.	TRBV6-5	TRBJ1-2	16	.
CASSLDRGPNEKLFF	TGTGCCAGCAGCTTAGACAGGGGACCTAATGAAAAACTGTTTTTT	.	TRBV7-9	TRBJ1-4	15	TRBD1
CASSPQNRLAGAYEQYF	TGTGCCAGCTCACCCCAGAACCGACTAGCGGGGGCGTACGAGCAGTACTTC	.	TRBV18	TRBJ2-7	17	TRBD2